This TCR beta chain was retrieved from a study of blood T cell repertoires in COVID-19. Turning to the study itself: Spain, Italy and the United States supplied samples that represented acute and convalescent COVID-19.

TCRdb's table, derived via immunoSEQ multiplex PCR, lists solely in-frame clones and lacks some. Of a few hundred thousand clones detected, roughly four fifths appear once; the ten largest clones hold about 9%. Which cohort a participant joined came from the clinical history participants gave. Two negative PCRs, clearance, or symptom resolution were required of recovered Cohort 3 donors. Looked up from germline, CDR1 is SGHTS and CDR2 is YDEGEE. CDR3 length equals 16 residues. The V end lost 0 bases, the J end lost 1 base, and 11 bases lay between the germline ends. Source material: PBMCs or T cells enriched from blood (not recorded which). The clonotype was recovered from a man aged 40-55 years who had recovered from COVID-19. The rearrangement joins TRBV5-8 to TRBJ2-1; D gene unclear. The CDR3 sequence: CASSLASTFSYNEQFF. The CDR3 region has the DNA TGTGCCAGCAGCTTGGCGTCCACATTTTCCTACAATGAGCAGTTCTTC.